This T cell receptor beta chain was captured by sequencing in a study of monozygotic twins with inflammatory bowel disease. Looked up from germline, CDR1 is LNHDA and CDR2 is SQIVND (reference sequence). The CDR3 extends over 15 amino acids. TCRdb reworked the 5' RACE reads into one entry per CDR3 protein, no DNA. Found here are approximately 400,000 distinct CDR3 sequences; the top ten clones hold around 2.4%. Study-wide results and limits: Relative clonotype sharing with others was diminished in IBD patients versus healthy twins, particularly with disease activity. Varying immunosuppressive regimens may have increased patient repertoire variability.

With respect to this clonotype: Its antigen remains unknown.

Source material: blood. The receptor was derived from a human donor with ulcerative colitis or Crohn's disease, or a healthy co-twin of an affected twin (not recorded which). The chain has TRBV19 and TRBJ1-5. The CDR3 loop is CASSPVGRGDQPQHF.